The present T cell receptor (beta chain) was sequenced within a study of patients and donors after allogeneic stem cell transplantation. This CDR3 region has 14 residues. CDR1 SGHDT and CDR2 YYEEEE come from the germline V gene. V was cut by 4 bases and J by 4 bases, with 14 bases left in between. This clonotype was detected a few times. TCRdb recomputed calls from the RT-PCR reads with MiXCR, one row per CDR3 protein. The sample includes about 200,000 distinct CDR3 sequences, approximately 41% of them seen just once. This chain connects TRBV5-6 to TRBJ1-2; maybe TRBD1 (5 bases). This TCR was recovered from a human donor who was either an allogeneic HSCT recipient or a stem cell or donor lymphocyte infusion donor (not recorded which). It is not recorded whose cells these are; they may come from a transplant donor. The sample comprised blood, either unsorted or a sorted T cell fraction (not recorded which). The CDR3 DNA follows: TGTGCCAGCAGCGGCCTGACAGTTTCCTATGGCTACACCTTC. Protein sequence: CASSGLTVSYGYTF.